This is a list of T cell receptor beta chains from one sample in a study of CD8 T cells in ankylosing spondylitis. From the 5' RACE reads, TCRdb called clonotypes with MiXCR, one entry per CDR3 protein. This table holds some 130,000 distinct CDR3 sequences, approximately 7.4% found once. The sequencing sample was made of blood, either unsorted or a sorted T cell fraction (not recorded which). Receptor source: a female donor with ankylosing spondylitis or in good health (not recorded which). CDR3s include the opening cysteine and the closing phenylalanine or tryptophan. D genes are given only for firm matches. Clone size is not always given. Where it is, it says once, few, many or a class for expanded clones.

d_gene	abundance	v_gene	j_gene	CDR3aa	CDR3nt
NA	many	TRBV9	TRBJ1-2	CASSVGTGLNYGYTF	TGTGCCAGCAGCGTAGGAACAGGGCTAAACTATGGCTACACCTTC
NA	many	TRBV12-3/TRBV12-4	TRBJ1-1	CASTTDSYTEAFF	TGTGCCAGCACGACTGACAGTTACACTGAAGCTTTCTTT
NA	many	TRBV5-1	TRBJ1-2	CASSPEVTTEGEGYTF	TGCGCCAGCAGCCCCGAAGTAACGACAGAGGGAGAAGGCTACACCTTC
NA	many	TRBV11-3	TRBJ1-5	CASSPSLNQPQHF	TGTGCCAGCAGCCCCTCCCTGAATCAGCCCCAGCATTTT
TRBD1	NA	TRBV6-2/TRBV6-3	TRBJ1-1	CASSYSTGGEAFF	TGTGCCAGCAGTTACTCGACAGGGGGTGAAGCTTTCTTT
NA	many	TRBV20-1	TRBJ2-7	CSALSGYEQYF	TGCAGTGCCCTGTCGGGCTACGAGCAGTACTTC
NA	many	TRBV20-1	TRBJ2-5	CSASGPPALETQYF	TGCAGTGCTAGTGGACCCCCGGCTTTAGAGACCCAGTACTTC
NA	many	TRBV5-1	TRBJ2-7	CASSLLTTGEQYF	TGCGCCAGCAGCTTATTGACTACCGGCGAGCAGTACTTC
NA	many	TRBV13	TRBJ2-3	CASSLAGGEHTTDTQYF	TGTGCCAGCAGCTTAGCGGGCGGGGAGCATACCACAGATACGCAGTATTTT
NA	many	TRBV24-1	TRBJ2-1	CATSGYGQLNNEQFF	TGTGCCACCAGTGGTTATGGACAGCTCAACAATGAGCAGTTCTTC
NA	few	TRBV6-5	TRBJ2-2	CASSSGVSPPTGELFF	TGTGCCAGCAGTTCCGGTGTAAGTCCACCCACCGGGGAGCTGTTTTTT
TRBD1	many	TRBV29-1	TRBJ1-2	CSVELDRGNYGYTF	TGCAGCGTTGAACTGGACAGGGGGAATTATGGCTACACCTTC
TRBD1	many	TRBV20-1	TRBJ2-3	CSARASRTGVSDTQYF	TGCAGTGCTAGAGCCTCGAGGACAGGGGTATCAGATACGCAGTATTTT
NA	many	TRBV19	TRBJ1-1	CASSPPGGPADTEAFF	TGTGCCAGTAGTCCGCCCGGTGGGCCGGCGGACACTGAAGCTTTCTTT
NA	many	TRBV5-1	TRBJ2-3	CASSFRQGADTQYF	TGCGCCAGCAGCTTCAGGCAGGGTGCAGATACGCAGTATTTT
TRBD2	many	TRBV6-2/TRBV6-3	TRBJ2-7	CASSPAGDTYEQYF	TGTGCCAGCAGTCCAGCGGGGGACACGTACGAGCAGTACTTC
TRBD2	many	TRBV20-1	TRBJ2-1	CRIQRGNNEQFF	TGCAGGATCCAGCGGGGAAACAATGAGCAGTTCTTC
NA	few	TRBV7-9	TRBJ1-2	CASSLAPENYGYTF	TGTGCCAGCAGCTTAGCGCCAGAGAACTATGGCTACACCTTC
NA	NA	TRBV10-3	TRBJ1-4	CAISDLSTNEKLFF	TGTGCCATCAGTGACCTGTCAACTAATGAAAAACTGTTTTTT
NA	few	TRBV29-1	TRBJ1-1	CSVEGASNTEAFF	TGCAGCGTTGAGGGGGCCTCTAACACTGAAGCTTTCTTT
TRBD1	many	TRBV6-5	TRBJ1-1	CASSYWGTGETEAFF	TGTGCCAGCAGTTACTGGGGGACAGGGGAGACTGAAGCTTTCTTT
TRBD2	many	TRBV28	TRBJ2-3	CASSAYLRGGTQYF	TGTGCCAGCAGTGCCTACTTGCGGGGGGGTACGCAGTATTTT
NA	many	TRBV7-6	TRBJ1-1	CASSLGASASNTEAFF	TGTGCCAGCAGCCTAGGGGCCTCGGCATCGAACACTGAAGCTTTCTTT
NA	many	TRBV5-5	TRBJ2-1	CASSRQVYNEQFF	TGTGCCAGCAGCCGACAGGTCTACAATGAGCAGTTCTTC
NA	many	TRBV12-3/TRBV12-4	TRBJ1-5	CASSLGSYTQPQHF	TGTGCCAGCAGCCTTGGGTCGTACACTCAGCCCCAGCATTTT
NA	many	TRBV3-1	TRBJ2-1	CASSLDYYNEQFF	TGTGCCAGCAGTCTAGACTACTACAATGAGCAGTTCTTC
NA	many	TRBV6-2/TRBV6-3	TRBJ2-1	CASSYSGLRHYNEQFF	TGTGCCAGCAGTTACTCGGGACTGCGACACTACAATGAGCAGTTCTTC
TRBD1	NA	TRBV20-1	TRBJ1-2	CSATGQGATNTYNYGYTF	TGCAGTGCTACGGGACAGGGGGCAACCAATACTTATAACTATGGCTACACCTTC
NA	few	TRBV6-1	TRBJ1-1	CASIQTGPSSTEAFF	TGTGCCAGCATCCAGACGGGACCCTCGAGCACTGAAGCTTTCTTT
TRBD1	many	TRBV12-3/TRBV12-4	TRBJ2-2	CASSPGTGANTGELFF	TGTGCCAGCAGTCCCGGGACAGGGGCGAACACCGGGGAGCTGTTTTTT
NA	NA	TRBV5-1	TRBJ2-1	CASSLFNTAPSYNEQFF	TGCGCCAGCAGCCTATTTAACACGGCTCCCTCCTACAATGAGCAGTTCTTC
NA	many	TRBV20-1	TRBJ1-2	CSASEKGGNYGYTF	TGCAGTGCTAGTGAAAAGGGGGGTAACTATGGCTACACCTTC
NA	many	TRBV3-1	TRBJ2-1	CASSLTSGPYNEQFF	TGTGCCAGCAGCCTCACTTCCGGGCCGTACAATGAGCAGTTCTTC
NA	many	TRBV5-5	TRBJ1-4	CASSQRTTGEKLFF	TGTGCCAGCAGCCAACGGACCACAGGGGAAAAACTGTTTTTT
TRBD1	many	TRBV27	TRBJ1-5	CASSLMPDRVNQPQHF	TGTGCCAGCAGTTTAATGCCGGACAGGGTAAATCAGCCCCAGCATTTT
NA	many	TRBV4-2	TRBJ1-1	CASSQVTGSVGPEAFF	TGTGCCAGCAGCCAAGTTACAGGGTCGGTTGGTCCTGAAGCTTTCTTT
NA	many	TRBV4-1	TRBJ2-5	CASSQGLRYGQETQYF	TGCGCCAGCAGCCAAGGACTACGGTACGGCCAAGAGACCCAGTACTTC
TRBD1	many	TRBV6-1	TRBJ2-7	CASSPGTGIYEQYF	TGTGCCAGCAGTCCCGGGACAGGGATCTACGAGCAGTACTTC
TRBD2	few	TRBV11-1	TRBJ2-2	CASSPRLAGSLGELFF	TGTGCCAGCAGCCCACGACTAGCGGGATCGTTAGGGGAGCTGTTTTTT
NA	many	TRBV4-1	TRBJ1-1	CASSQGGQKNTEAFF	TGCGCCAGCAGCCAAGGGGGTCAGAAGAACACTGAAGCTTTCTTT
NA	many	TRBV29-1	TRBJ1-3	CSVNTGNTIYF	TGCAGCGTAAACACTGGAAACACCATATATTTT
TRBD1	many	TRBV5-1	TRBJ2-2	CASSPDREAGELFF	TGCGCCAGCAGCCCGGACAGGGAGGCCGGGGAGCTGTTTTTT
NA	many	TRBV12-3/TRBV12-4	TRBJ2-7	CASSPAAYEQYF	TGTGCCAGCAGCCCCGCCGCCTACGAGCAGTACTTC
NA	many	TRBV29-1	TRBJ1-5	CSAGGGNQPQHF	TGCAGCGCCGGGGGCGGGAATCAGCCCCAGCATTTT
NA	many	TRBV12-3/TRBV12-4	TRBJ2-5	CASSLEEETQYF	TGTGCCAGCAGTTTGGAGGAAGAGACCCAGTACTTC
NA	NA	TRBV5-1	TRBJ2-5	CASSLEGETQYF	TGCGCCAGCAGCTTGGAGGGAGAGACCCAGTACTTC
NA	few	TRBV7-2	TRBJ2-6	CASSLAGGANVLTF	TGTGCCAGCAGCTTAGCGGGCGGGGCCAACGTCCTGACTTTC
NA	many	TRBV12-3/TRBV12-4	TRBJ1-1	CASTLNMNTEAFF	TGTGCCAGCACCCTAAACATGAACACTGAAGCTTTCTTT
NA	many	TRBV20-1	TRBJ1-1	CSAIFGSTEAFF	TGCAGTGCTATCTTCGGCTCAACTGAAGCTTTCTTT
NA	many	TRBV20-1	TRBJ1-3	CSARAWGLSGNTIYF	TGCAGTGCTAGAGCCTGGGGCCTCTCTGGAAACACCATATATTTT
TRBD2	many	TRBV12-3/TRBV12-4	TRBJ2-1	CASAGLVWGNEQFF	TGTGCCAGCGCGGGACTAGTCTGGGGCAATGAGCAGTTCTTC
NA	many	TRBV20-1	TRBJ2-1	CSARPGDEQFF	TGCAGTGCTAGGCCGGGGGATGAGCAGTTCTTC
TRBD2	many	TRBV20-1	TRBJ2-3	CSATEELAGTTDTQYF	TGCAGTGCTACAGAGGAACTAGCGGGCACCACAGATACGCAGTATTTT
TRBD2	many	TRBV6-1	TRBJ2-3	CASRSGGRTDTQYF	TGTGCCAGCAGAAGCGGGGGCCGCACAGATACGCAGTATTTT
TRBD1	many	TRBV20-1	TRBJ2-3	CSARGTVGQGARNTQYF	TGCAGTGCTAGAGGAACGGTGGGACAGGGGGCGAGGAATACGCAGTATTTT